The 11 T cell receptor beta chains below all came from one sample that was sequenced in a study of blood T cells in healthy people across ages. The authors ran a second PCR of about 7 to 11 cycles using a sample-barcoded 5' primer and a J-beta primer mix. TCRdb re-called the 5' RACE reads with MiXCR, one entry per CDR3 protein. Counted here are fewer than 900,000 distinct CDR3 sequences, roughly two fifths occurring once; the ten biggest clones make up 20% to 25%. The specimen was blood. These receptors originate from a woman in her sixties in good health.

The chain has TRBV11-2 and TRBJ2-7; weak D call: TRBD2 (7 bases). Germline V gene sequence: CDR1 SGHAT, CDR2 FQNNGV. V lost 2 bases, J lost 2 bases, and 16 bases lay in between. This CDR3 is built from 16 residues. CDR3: CASSLLGGGGAYEQYF. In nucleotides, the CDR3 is TGTGCCAGCAGCTTATTAGGGGGGGGCGGCGCCTACGAGCAGTACTTC. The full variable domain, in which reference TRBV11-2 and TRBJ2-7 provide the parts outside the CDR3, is EAGVAQSPRYKIIEKRQSVAFWCNPISGHATLYWYQQILGQGPKLLIQFQNNGVVDDSQLPKDRFSAERLKGVDSTLKIQPAKLEDSAVYLCASSLLGGGGAYEQYFGPGTRLTVT.

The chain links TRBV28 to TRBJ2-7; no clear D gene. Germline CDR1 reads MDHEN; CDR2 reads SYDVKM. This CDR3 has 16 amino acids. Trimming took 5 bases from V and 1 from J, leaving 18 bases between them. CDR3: CASSNLTPRSSYEQYF. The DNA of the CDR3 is TGTGCCAGCAGTAACCTAACCCCCCGGAGTTCCTACGAGCAGTACTTC.

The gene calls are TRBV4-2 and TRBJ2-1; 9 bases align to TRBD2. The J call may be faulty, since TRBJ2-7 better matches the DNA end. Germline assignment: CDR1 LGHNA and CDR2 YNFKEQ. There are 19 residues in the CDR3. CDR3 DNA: TGTGCCAGCAGCCAAGATCGAGTGGGATTCTGGCGGGAGGGCCGTGAGCAGTACTTC. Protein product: CASSQDRVGFWREGREQYF.

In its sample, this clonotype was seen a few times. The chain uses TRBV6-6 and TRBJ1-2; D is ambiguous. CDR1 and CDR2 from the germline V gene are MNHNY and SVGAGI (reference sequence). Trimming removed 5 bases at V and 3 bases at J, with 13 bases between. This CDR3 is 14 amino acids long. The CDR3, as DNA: TGTGCCAGCAGTGATAAGGGTGGGGACTATGGCTACACCTTC. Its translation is CASSDKGGDYGYTF.

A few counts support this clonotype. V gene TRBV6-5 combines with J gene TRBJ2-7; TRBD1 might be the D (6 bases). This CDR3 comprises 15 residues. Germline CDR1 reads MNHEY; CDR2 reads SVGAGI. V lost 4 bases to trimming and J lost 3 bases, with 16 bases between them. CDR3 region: CASSSSRDTVYEQYF. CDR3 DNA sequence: TGTGCCAGCAGTTCGAGTAGGGACACAGTCTACGAGCAGTACTTC.

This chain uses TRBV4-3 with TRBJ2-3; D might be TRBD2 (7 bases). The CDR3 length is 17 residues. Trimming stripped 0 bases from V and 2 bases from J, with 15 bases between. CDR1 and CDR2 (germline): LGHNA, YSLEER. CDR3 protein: CASSQDRGGGHTDTQYF. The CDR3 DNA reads TGCGCCAGCAGCCAAGATAGGGGCGGGGGCCACACAGATACGCAGTATTTT.

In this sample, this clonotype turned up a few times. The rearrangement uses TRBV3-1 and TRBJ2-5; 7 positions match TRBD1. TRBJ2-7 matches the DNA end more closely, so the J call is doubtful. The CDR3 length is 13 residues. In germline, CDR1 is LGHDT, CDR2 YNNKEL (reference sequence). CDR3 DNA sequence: TGTGCCAGCAGCCAAAGGGACAGAGGCGAGCAGTACTTC. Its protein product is CASSQRDRGEQYF.

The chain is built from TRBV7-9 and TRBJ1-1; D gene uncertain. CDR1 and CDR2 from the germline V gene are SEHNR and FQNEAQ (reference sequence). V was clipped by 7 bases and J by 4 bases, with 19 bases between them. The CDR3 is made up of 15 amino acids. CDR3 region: CASNFLTAKGTEAFF. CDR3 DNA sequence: TGTGCCAGCAACTTTTTGACGGCGAAAGGCACTGAAGCTTTCTTT.

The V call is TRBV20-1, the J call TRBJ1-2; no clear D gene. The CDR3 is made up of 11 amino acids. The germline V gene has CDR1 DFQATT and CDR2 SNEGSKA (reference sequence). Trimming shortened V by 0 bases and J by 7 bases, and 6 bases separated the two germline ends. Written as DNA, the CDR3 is TGCAGTGCTAGAGATCAAAGTGGCTACACCTTC. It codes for CSARDQSGYTF.

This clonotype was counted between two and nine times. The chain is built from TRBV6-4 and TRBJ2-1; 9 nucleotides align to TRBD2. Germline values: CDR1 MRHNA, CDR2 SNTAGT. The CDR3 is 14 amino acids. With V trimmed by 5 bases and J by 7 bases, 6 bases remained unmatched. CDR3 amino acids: CASSPAGGGNEQFF. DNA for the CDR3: TGTGCCAGCAGTCCAGCGGGGGGAGGGAATGAGCAGTTCTTC.

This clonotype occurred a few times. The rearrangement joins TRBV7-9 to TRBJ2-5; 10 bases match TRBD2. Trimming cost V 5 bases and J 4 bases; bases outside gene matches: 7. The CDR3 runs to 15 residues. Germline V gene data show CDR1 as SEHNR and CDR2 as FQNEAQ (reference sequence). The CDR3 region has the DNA TGTGCCAGCAGCCTGAGCGGGGGGGCCTCAGAGACCCAGTACTTC. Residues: CASSLSGGASETQYF.